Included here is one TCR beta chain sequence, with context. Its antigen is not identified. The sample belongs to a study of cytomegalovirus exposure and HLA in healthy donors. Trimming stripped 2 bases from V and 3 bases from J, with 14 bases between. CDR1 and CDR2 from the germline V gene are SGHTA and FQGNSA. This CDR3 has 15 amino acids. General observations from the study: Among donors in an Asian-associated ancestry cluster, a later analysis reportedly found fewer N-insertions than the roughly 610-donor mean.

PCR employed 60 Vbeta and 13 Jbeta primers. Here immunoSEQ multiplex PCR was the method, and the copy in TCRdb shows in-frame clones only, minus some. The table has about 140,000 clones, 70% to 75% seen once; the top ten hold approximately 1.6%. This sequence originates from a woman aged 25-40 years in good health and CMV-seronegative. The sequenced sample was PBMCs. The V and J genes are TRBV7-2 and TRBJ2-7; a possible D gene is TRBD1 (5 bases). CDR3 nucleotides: TGTGCCAGCAGCTTAATGTCACAGGTATTCTACGAGCAGTACTTC. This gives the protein CASSLMSQVFYEQYF.